This TCR beta chain was sequenced in a study of cytomegalovirus exposure and HLA in healthy donors. Healthy people donating bone marrow made up the donors. Study findings and constraints: Later analysis associated a missense DCLRE1C variant with TCR beta V- and J-gene trimming. The study listed 150 to 200 cytomegalovirus-associated TCR beta chains. Available immune exposure information covered CMV serostatus only.

CDR3 length: 15 amino acids. Germline loops: CDR1 MNHEY, CDR2 SVGAGI. V dropped 5 bases and J dropped 4; count of bases not matched to a gene: 6. The PCR used 60 Vbeta and 13 Jbeta primers. TCRdb keeps only in-frame clones here, not all; method: immunoSEQ multiplex PCR. The repertoire holds about 140,000 clones, with approximately 80% as singletons. In this sample, this clone turned up once. What it binds is not known. The chain employs TRBV6-5 and TRBJ2-5; 11 bases are a match to TRBD1. Material: PBMCs. The receptor's source is a man younger than 40 in good health and CMV-seronegative. CDR3 nucleotide sequence: TGTGCCAGCAGTACGGGACAGGGGGTAGTAGAGACCCAGTACTTC. It is translated as CASSTGQGVVETQYF.